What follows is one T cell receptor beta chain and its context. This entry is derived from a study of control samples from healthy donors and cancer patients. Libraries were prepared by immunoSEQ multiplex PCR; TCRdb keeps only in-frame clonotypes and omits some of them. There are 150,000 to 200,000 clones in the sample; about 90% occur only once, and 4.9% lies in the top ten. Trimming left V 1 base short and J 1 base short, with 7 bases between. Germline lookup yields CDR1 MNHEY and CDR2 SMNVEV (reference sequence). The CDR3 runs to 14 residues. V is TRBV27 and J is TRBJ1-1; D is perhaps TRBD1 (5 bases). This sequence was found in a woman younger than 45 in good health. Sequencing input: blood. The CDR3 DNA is TGTGCCAGCAGTTTATTGGGGACGAACACTGAAGCTTTCTTT. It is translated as CASSLLGTNTEAFF.